A single sample gave rise to the 15 T cell receptor beta chains below, sequenced in a study of shared clonotypes between healthy human individuals. Assay used: immunoSEQ multiplex PCR; TCRdb lists only in-frame clones, some missing. The data contain roughly 700,000 clones, around two thirds of them singletons. Sequenced material: memory CD4+ T cells sorted from blood. Described subset: CD45RA-negative fraction. Every receptor here comes from a woman in her 30s in good health.

The V gene is TRBV7-8, the J gene TRBJ2-5; D remains unclear. This CDR3 is built from 12 residues. From germline, CDR1 is SGHVS and CDR2 FQNEAQ. Between the trimmed V and J ends, which lost 5 bases and 2 bases, there was a span of 6 bases. CDR3 DNA: TGTGCCAGCAGCCCCATTCAAGAGACCCAGTACTTC. This encodes CASSPIQETQYF.

This chain uses TRBV28 with TRBJ1-5, with a weak D call TRBD1 (5 bases). CDR3 length: 14 amino acids. V was clipped by 4 bases and J by 5 bases, with 12 bases between them. Germline-derived CDR1 and CDR2 are MDHEN and SYDVKM. CDR3 region: CASSSIQAYQPQHF. Written as DNA, the CDR3 is TGTGCCAGCAGTTCCATACAGGCCTATCAGCCCCAGCATTTT. Full variable domain (outside the CDR3, taken from reference TRBV28 and TRBJ1-5): DVKVTQSSRYLVKRTGEKVFLECVQDMDHENMFWYRQDPGLGLRLIYFSYDVKMKEKGDIPEGYSVSREKKERFSLILESASTNQTSMYLCASSSIQAYQPQHFGDGTRLSIL.

The chain has TRBV29-1 and TRBJ2-6; 7 bases match TRBD1. Germline-derived CDR1 and CDR2 are SQVTM and ANQGSEA. V lost 7 bases and J lost 0; bases outside the gene matches: 9. The CDR3 is 16 amino acids. The CDR3 region is CSDDRDSDSGANVLTF. CDR3 in DNA: TGCAGCGACGACAGGGATTCTGACTCTGGGGCCAACGTCCTGACTTTC.

Comments on this clone: Additional DNA sequences in this sample encode the identical CDR3. J is TRBJ2-7 and V is TRBV27; unclear D gene. V gave up 5 bases and J gave up 2 bases, with 4 bases separating them. CDR1 is MNHEY and CDR2 is SMNVEV in the germline V gene (reference sequence). This CDR3 contains 11 residues. CDR3 in DNA: TGTGCCAGCAGTCCACCCTACGAGCAGTACTTC. Translation: CASSPPYEQYF.

As DNA, the CDR3 is TGTGCCAGCAGCTTACCCGGACAGTCGAAGGAGCAGTACTTC. Translated: CASSLPGQSKEQYF. This chain joins TRBV11-2 and TRBJ2-7, with D perhaps TRBD1 (6 bases). Trimming left V 2 bases short and J 7 bases short, with 15 bases between. This CDR3 contains 14 residues. The V gene's germline CDR1 is SGHAT and CDR2 FQNNGV.

This chain links TRBV7-3 with TRBJ2-1; no reliable D call. The CDR3 runs 14 residues. Trimming took 1 base from V and 8 from J, leaving 12 bases between them. The germline CDR1 and CDR2 sequences are SGHTA and FQGTGA. The CDR3 region is CASSLMVAGDEQFF. Here the CDR3 DNA reads TGTGCCAGCAGCTTAATGGTAGCCGGAGATGAGCAGTTCTTC.

There are a few counts of this clone. The chain carries TRBV19 and TRBJ2-7, with TRBD1 identical over 7 bases. Germline CDR1 is LNHDA and CDR2 is SQIVND (reference sequence). There are 14 residues in the CDR3. The J segment lost 4 bases and the V segment lost 1 base, leaving 4 bases of the junction unmatched. DNA for the CDR3: TGTGCCAGTAGTATAGGGACAGGTCTATACGAGCAGTACTTC. This translates into CASSIGTGLYEQYF.

This chain connects TRBV5-4 to TRBJ2-2; 10 bases line up with TRBD2. The CDR3 is 17 residues long. J gave up 5 bases and V 0 bases, and 7 bases lay outside the gene matches. Germline CDR1 is SGHNT and CDR2 is YYREEE (reference sequence). The CDR3 spells CASSLAGLAGGTGELFF. CDR3 DNA: TGTGCCAGCAGCTTGGCCGGGTTAGCGGGAGGAACCGGGGAGCTGTTTTTT.

This chain connects TRBV14 to TRBJ1-1; D remains ambiguous. CDR3 length: 13 amino acids. Germline values: CDR1 SGHDN, CDR2 FVKESK. V was clipped by 0 bases and J by 3 bases, with 5 bases between them. CDR3 sequence: CASSQDPYTEAFF. The DNA for the CDR3 is TGTGCCAGCAGCCAAGATCCCTACACTGAAGCTTTCTTT.

The chain is built from TRBV18 and TRBJ1-6, with no clear D. The CDR3 contains 15 residues. Trimming cost V 1 base and J 5 bases, with 9 bases left between them. Per germline, CDR1 KGHSH and CDR2 LQKENI. Written as DNA, the CDR3 is TGTGCCAGCTCACCACGGGTCCTGAATAATTCACCCCTCCACTTT. Translated, it gives CASSPRVLNNSPLHF.

Only one count was recorded for this clone. The chain employs TRBV21-1 and TRBJ1-3; no DNA check was done on the table's D call, TRBD1. TRBV21-1 is labeled a pseudogene. The CDR3 extends over 16 amino acids. This CDR3 reads CASGNMQGFIGNTIYF. In DNA form, the CDR3 reads TGTGCCAGCGGCAATATGCAGGGTTTTATTGGAAACACCATATATTTT.

This chain connects TRBV9 to TRBJ2-7; D may correspond to TRBD1 or TRBD2 (5 bases each). Deletions cut 0 bases from V and 6 bases from J, with 16 bases between. Germline values: CDR1 SGDLS, CDR2 YYNGEE. The CDR3 is made up of 15 amino acids. The CDR3 is CASSVGGWGNGEQYF. The DNA for the CDR3 is TGTGCCAGCAGCGTAGGCGGGTGGGGGAACGGCGAGCAGTACTTC.

This clone was seen at least ten times. The chain joins TRBV5-1 to TRBJ1-1; no reliable D call. The CDR3 length is 15 residues. Germline V gene data show CDR1 as SGHRS and CDR2 as YFSETQ. V was cut by 0 bases and J by 0 bases, with 9 bases left in between. The CDR3 spells CASSLGNSMNTEAFF. The CDR3 DNA sequence: TGCGCCAGCAGCTTGGGCAACAGCATGAACACTGAAGCTTTCTTT. Full variable domain (outside the CDR3, taken from reference TRBV5-1 and TRBJ1-1): KAGVTQTPRYLIKTRGQQVTLSCSPISGHRSVSWYQQTPGQGLQFLFEYFSETQRNKGNFPGRFSGRQFSNSRSEMNVSTLELGDSALYLCASSLGNSMNTEAFFGQGTRLTVV.

The CDR3 loop reads CASSHTGLAFNEQFF. In DNA form, the CDR3 reads TGTGCCAGCAGCCACACGGGACTAGCATTCAATGAGCAGTTCTTC. The genes are TRBV13 and TRBJ2-1; TRBD2 matches 9 bases. The CDR3 is made up of 15 amino acids. Germline loops: CDR1 PRHDT, CDR2 FYEKMQ (reference sequence). The ends lost 5 bases at V and 6 bases at J; junction bases unmatched: 8.

This clone was detected a few times. This sequence joins TRBV7-8 and TRBJ1-3; D ambiguous. The CDR3 spans 14 residues. The V and J ends lost 3 bases and 0 bases respectively, with 6 bases between them. Looked up from germline, CDR1 is SGHVS and CDR2 is FQNEAQ. The CDR3 region has the DNA TGTGCCAGCAGCTTCCACGGCTCTGGAAACACCATATATTTT. Protein: CASSFHGSGNTIYF.